A single sample is the source of the 14 T cell receptor beta chains below, sequenced in a study of cytomegalovirus exposure and HLA in healthy donors. Clones were read by immunoSEQ multiplex PCR, and TCRdb kept only the in-frame ones, dropping some. The table has approximately 260,000 clones, around 85% seen once. Sequenced material: PBMCs. These receptor sequences come from a woman aged 18-30 years in good health and CMV-seronegative.

This clone came up a few times. The V call is TRBV5-1, the J call TRBJ1-1, with 9 positions matching TRBD1. The germline CDR1 and CDR2 sequences are SGHRS and YFSETQ. The length of the CDR3 is 14 residues. V trimming: 3 bases; J trimming: 3 bases; junction bases outside the gene matches: 3. This CDR3 is CASSWGQGHTEAFF. In DNA, the CDR3 is TGCGCCAGCAGCTGGGGACAGGGTCACACTGAAGCTTTCTTT.

V and J are TRBV30 and TRBJ2-3, with 11 bases identical to TRBD2. The CDR3 is 18 residues long. The germline V gene encodes CDR1 GTSNPN and CDR2 SVGIG (reference sequence). V shed 3 bases and J 2 bases; nucleotides not matched to a gene: 13. CDR3 protein: CAWRGWGLAGGLTDTQYF. For the CDR3, the DNA is TGTGCCTGGAGGGGTTGGGGCCTAGCGGGGGGCCTCACAGATACGCAGTATTTT.

V gene TRBV9 combines with J gene TRBJ1-4; D is ambiguous. The CDR3 sequence is 15 residues long. V lost 4 bases and J 0 bases, leaving 10 bases between the germline ends. From germline, CDR1 is SGDLS and CDR2 YYNGEE. For the CDR3, the DNA is TGTGCCAGCAGCTCCTACCGTACAACTAATGAAAAACTGTTTTTT. Amino acid sequence: CASSSYRTTNEKLFF.

This chain joins TRBV5-1 and TRBJ1-1; TRBD1 might be the D (5 bases). The CDR3 covers 14 residues. The V end lost 4 bases, the J end lost 1 base, and 11 bases lay between the germline ends. Germline V CDR1 and CDR2: SGHRS, YFSETQ. The CDR3, as DNA: TGCGCCAGCAGCACCGTGGGGGGGAACACTGAAGCTTTCTTT. It codes for CASSTVGGNTEAFF.

The V call is TRBV27, the J call TRBJ2-7; TRBD2 is a possible D gene (6 bases). Per the germline V gene, CDR1 is MNHEY and CDR2 is SMNVEV (reference sequence). The CDR3 has 16 amino acids. Trimming cost V 6 bases and J 2 bases, with 20 bases left between them. This CDR3 reads CASRPGPAWEAYEQYF. CDR3 nucleotides: TGTGCCAGCAGACCGGGGCCCGCGTGGGAGGCCTACGAGCAGTACTTC.

This clone has only one observation. V usage is TRBV7-6 and J usage is TRBJ2-3, with D perhaps matching TRBD2 (6 bases). V was cut by 5 bases and J by 6 bases, with 24 bases left in between. CDR1 and CDR2 from the germline V gene are SGHVS and FNYEAQ. This CDR3 region has 17 residues. The DNA for the CDR3 is TGTGCCAGCAGCCCTGTGATTCCGGAGGGACGTGGGGATACGCAGTATTTT. Its translation is CASSPVIPEGRGDTQYF.

This chain uses TRBV10-1 with TRBJ2-3, with D perhaps matching TRBD1 (6 bases). Per germline, CDR1 WNHNN and CDR2 SYGVQD (reference sequence). The CDR3 length is 15 residues. Deletions cut 5 bases from V and 1 base from J, with 13 bases between. This chain's CDR3 is CASSLLTGRTDTQYF. CDR3 sequence (DNA): TGCGCCAGCAGTTTGTTGACAGGTCGCACAGATACGCAGTATTTT.

The chain carries TRBV5-1 and TRBJ2-1; D is perhaps TRBD2 (5 bases). The length of the CDR3 is 20 residues. From germline, CDR1 is SGHRS and CDR2 YFSETQ. The V end was cut by 1 base, the J end by 10 bases, with 33 bases between. CDR3 nucleotides: TGCGCCAGCAGCTTGTCTGCCAAGACTACGAGAAAGACAAACTCTAGCGAGCAGTTCTTC. Protein: CASSLSAKTTRKTNSSEQFF.

This chain connects TRBV6-5 to TRBJ1-2; 10 bases map to TRBD1. V trimming: 0 bases; J trimming: 12 bases; junction bases outside the gene matches: 7. Germline assignment: CDR1 MNHEY and CDR2 SVGAGI. This CDR3 has 14 amino acids. The CDR3 sequence: CASSYSRDRGTHTF. CDR3 nucleotides: TGTGCCAGCAGTTACTCCCGGGACAGGGGAACCCACACCTTC.

The V call is TRBV5-1, the J call TRBJ1-1; D unclear. Trimming left V 4 bases short and J 2 bases short, with 12 bases between. The CDR3 spans 14 residues. Germline values: CDR1 SGHRS, CDR2 YFSETQ. Here the CDR3 DNA reads TGCGCCAGCAGCACGCCCGGGAGCAACACTGAAGCTTTCTTT. This codes for CASSTPGSNTEAFF.

This clone appeared a few times. The CDR3 DNA sequence: TGTGCCAGCAGTCCCGACCTACTTCATAGGGGAAGGAACACTGAAGCTTTCTTT. Translated, it gives CASSPDLLHRGRNTEAFF. V is TRBV27 and J is TRBJ1-1, with D maybe TRBD1 (5 bases). V was trimmed by 5 bases and J by 1 base, leaving 23 bases between them. Germline-derived CDR1 and CDR2 are MNHEY and SMNVEV (reference sequence). This CDR3 is 18 amino acids long.

This sequence joins TRBV11-3 and TRBJ2-7, with a possible D match to TRBD1 (5 bases). The germline V gene encodes CDR1 SGHNT and CDR2 YENEEA. This CDR3 comprises 16 residues. Trimming pared 5 bases from V and 6 bases from J, leaving 23 bases between. The CDR3 nucleotides read TGTGCCAGCAGCGATCCGACAGTGTTTGAACGCTCCGAGCAGTACTTC. It codes for CASSDPTVFERSEQYF.

This CDR3 reads CASTPGGAHSYEQYF. Here the CDR3 DNA reads TGTGCCAGCACCCCGGGGGGGGCCCACTCCTACGAGCAGTACTTC. The V gene is TRBV28, the J gene TRBJ2-7; 8 nucleotides match TRBD2. Germline loops: CDR1 MDHEN, CDR2 SYDVKM. The CDR3 consists of 15 residues. V gave up 7 bases and J gave up 0 bases; unmatched junction bases: 8.

J is TRBJ2-1 and V is TRBV5-4, with TRBD1 identical over 7 bases. The CDR3 runs to 13 residues. Germline V gene lookup returns CDR1 SGHNT and CDR2 YYREEE (reference sequence). Unmatched junction bases numbered 6, after V lost 5 bases and J lost 7 bases. CDR3 sequence (DNA): TGTGCCAGCAGAAACAGGGGTTGGAATGAGCAGTTCTTC. Protein product: CASRNRGWNEQFF.